This T cell receptor (beta chain) was identified in a study of T-cell memory formation after mild COVID-19. The germline CDR1 and CDR2 sequences are MNHEY and SMNVEV (reference sequence). Deletions cut 2 bases from V and 0 bases from J, with 12 bases between. This CDR3 contains 16 residues. TCRdb re-derived calls from the 5' RACE reads in MiXCR, one entry per CDR3 protein. The data hold about 240,000 distinct CDR3 sequences, with approximately 9% observed a single time. Sequencing used PBMCs or a T cell subset sorted from them (not recorded which). The clonotype was recovered from a man aged 18 to 29 who had mild COVID-19 (a few samples of this study predate the infection). Cell type and time point are not known. This chain uses TRBV27 with TRBJ2-3; D possibly corresponds to TRBD2 (6 bases). The CDR3 is CASSLAGLTSTDTQYF. CDR3 coding DNA: TGTGCCAGCAGTTTAGCGGGGCTCACTAGCACAGATACGCAGTATTTT.